The 25 T cell receptor beta chains given below trace back to one sample, sequenced in a study of patients and donors after allogeneic stem cell transplantation. TCRdb reanalysed the RT-PCR reads using MiXCR and keeps one entry per CDR3 protein. The sample has about 90,000 distinct CDR3 sequences, around 48% seen once. The sample consisted of blood, either unsorted or a sorted T cell fraction (not recorded which). Receptors were obtained from a human donor who was either an allogeneic HSCT recipient or a stem cell or donor lymphocyte infusion donor (not recorded which). It is not recorded whose cells these are; they may come from a transplant donor.

The V and J genes are TRBV29-1 and TRBJ1-4, with a tentative D call TRBD1 (5 bases). Germline V gene sequence: CDR1 SQVTM, CDR2 ANQGSEA. The CDR3 is 13 amino acids. Trimming left V 2 bases short and J 12 bases short, with 16 bases between. Here the CDR3 DNA reads TGCAGCGTTGAACGGGGCCTTGATGATGAACTGTTTTTT. Residues: CSVERGLDDELFF.

This chain links TRBV12-3 or TRBV12-4 with TRBJ1-4; TRBD1 aligns across 8 bases. The CDR3 spans 15 residues. The J segment lost 7 bases and the V segment lost 5 bases, leaving 9 bases of the junction unmatched. The CDR3 here is CASSPTGGKGEKLFF. CDR3 coding DNA: TGTGCCAGCAGTCCTACAGGGGGTAAGGGTGAAAAACTGTTTTTT.

This clonotype was picked up a small number of times. The gene calls are TRBV21-1 and TRBJ2-7; TRBD1 was called by the table and not checked on the DNA. TRBV21-1 is noted as a pseudogene. The CDR3 runs to 16 residues. The CDR3 spells CASSKAGSDRVYEQYF. The CDR3 DNA follows: TGTGCCAGCAGCAAAGCGGGTTCCGACAGAGTCTACGAGCAGTACTTC.

The rearrangement joins TRBV27 to TRBJ2-7; D is uncertain. The germline V and J ends were trimmed by 6 bases and 1 base, with 10 bases remaining between them. Germline CDR1 is MNHEY and CDR2 is SMNVEV (reference sequence). This CDR3 has 13 residues. The CDR3 here is CASSLTSSYEQYF. The CDR3 nucleotides read TGTGCCAGCAGCCTGACTTCTTCCTACGAGCAGTACTTC.

The V gene is TRBV29-1, the J gene TRBJ1-2; TRBD1 matches at 7 bases. V shed 4 bases, J shed 3 bases, and the junction held 5 bases outside the gene matches. CDR3 length: 13 residues. Germline CDR1 reads SQVTM; CDR2 reads ANQGSEA. The CDR3 DNA follows: TGCAGCGTTGCACAGGGGATCGACTATGGCTACACCTTC. Protein: CSVAQGIDYGYTF.

This chain joins TRBV6-5 and TRBJ2-2, with D perhaps TRBD1 or TRBD2 (5 bases each). CDR3 length equals 15 residues. The V end lost 2 bases, the J end lost 4 bases, and 11 bases lay between the germline ends. Germline V gives CDR1 MNHEY, CDR2 SVGAGI. The CDR3 spells CASSYGGRSTGELFF. The CDR3 DNA reads as TGTGCCAGCAGTTACGGGGGTAGGAGCACCGGGGAGCTGTTTTTT.

The V and J genes are TRBV4-2 and TRBJ1-5; 9 bases are shared with TRBD1. CDR3 length equals 15 residues. Germline V lookup: CDR1 LGHNA, CDR2 YNFKEQ. Trimming removed 1 base from V and 2 bases from J; junction bases left unmatched: 0. The CDR3 DNA reads TGTGCCAGCAGCCAAGGACAGGGGGGCAATCAGCCCCAGCATTTT. Protein product: CASSQGQGGNQPQHF.

This clonotype was detected a few times. The chain employs TRBV10-3 and TRBJ1-1; 7 positions agree with TRBD1. V was pared by 3 bases and J by 9 bases, with 13 bases of the junction left unmatched. The CDR3 contains 15 residues. Germline V gives CDR1 ENHRY, CDR2 SYGVKD. The CDR3 loop reads CAISENFRDSQKAFF. In DNA, the CDR3 is TGTGCCATCAGTGAAAATTTCCGGGACAGTCAAAAAGCTTTCTTT.

This chain links TRBV21-1 with TRBJ1-1. TRBV21-1 is designated a pseudogene. There are 17 residues in the CDR3. The CDR3 sequence is CASSKIAQIWRNTEAFF. CDR3 bases: TGTGCCAGCAGCAAAATTGCCCAAATATGGAGGAACACTGAAGCTTTCTTT.

This clonotype was seen a handful of times. The V gene is TRBV7-8, the J gene TRBJ1-2; no clear D gene. V lost 3 bases, J lost 8 bases, and 7 bases lay in between. This CDR3 is built from 11 residues. Germline values: CDR1 SGHVS, CDR2 FQNEAQ. The DNA for the CDR3 is TGTGCCAGCAGCTTCCCTGGGGGCTACACCTTC. It yields the protein CASSFPGGYTF.

The chain carries TRBV5-1 and TRBJ2-1; D ambiguous. Germline CDR1 SGHRS, CDR2 YFSETQ. The CDR3 totals 13 residues. Trimming took 7 bases from V and 6 from J, leaving 14 bases between them. CDR3 sequence reads: CASGPTDVNEQFF. The CDR3 coding sequence is TGCGCCAGCGGCCCTACGGATGTCAATGAGCAGTTCTTC.

The chain recombines TRBV20-1 with TRBJ1-5; D not resolved. Germline assignment: CDR1 DFQATT and CDR2 SNEGSKA (reference sequence). This CDR3 is built from 13 residues. The germline V and J ends were trimmed by 2 bases and 3 bases, with 8 bases remaining between them. The CDR3 loop is CSARQVNNQPQHF. The CDR3 DNA reads TGCAGTGCTAGACAGGTCAACAATCAGCCCCAGCATTTT.

V gene TRBV19 combines with J gene TRBJ1-1, with TRBD1 as a possible D gene (5 bases). V lost 7 bases to trimming and J lost 8 bases, with 11 bases between them. The CDR3 is made up of 11 amino acids. Germline V gene data show CDR1 as LNHDA and CDR2 as SQIVND (reference sequence). CDR3 nucleotides: TGTGCCAGTATTGGAGGGGTAGAAGCTTTCTTT. Its protein product is CASIGGVEAFF.

The chain employs TRBV9 and TRBJ1-5, with a tentative D call TRBD1 (6 bases). Deletions cut 0 bases from V and 5 bases from J, with 9 bases between. CDR3 length equals 14 residues. Germline CDR1 and CDR2: SGDLS and YYNGEE. DNA of the CDR3: TGTGCCAGCAGCGTAGCAGCAGGGGATCAGCCCCAGCATTTT. It codes for CASSVAAGDQPQHF.

The chain uses TRBV5-6 and TRBJ2-1; 9 nucleotides line up with TRBD2. The CDR3 has 16 residues. V lost 8 bases to trimming and J lost 10 bases; unmatched junction nucleotides: 19. Per germline, CDR1 SGHDT and CDR2 YYEEEE. CDR3 DNA: TGTGCCAGTCAGTCCCCTATAGCGGGAGTGACGGGAGAGCAGTTCTTC. Protein sequence: CASQSPIAGVTGEQFF.

V and J are TRBV20-1 and TRBJ2-7; 10 nucleotides align to TRBD2. Germline V lookup: CDR1 DFQATT, CDR2 SNEGSKA (reference sequence). The trim removed 5 bases at V and 3 bases at J, leaving 10 bases unmatched. CDR3 length equals 15 residues. The CDR3 DNA is TGCAGTGCTCCCGGCGGCATAGCGGGAGGCTACGAGCAGTACTTC. Translation gives CSAPGGIAGGYEQYF.

The genes are TRBV12-3 or TRBV12-4 and TRBJ1-3, with 7 bases aligning to TRBD1. The ends lost 5 bases at V and 0 bases at J; junction bases unmatched: 1. CDR3 length: 14 amino acids. The CDR3 DNA reads as TGTGCCAGCAGTGAGGGGGCCTCTGGAAACACCATATATTTT. It yields the protein CASSEGASGNTIYF.

The V call is TRBV11-3, the J call TRBJ1-1; 12 bases agree with TRBD1. J lost 2 bases, V lost 5 bases, and 12 bases had no gene match. The CDR3 totals 18 residues. Germline CDR1 reads SGHNT; CDR2 reads YENEEA. The CDR3 DNA reads TGTGCCAGCAGCCCCGGCACCGGGACAGGGGGCGGAAACACTGAAGCTTTCTTT. This translates into CASSPGTGTGGGNTEAFF.

This clonotype has just a few counts. This sequence joins TRBV20-1 and TRBJ1-1; perhaps TRBD1 as D (5 bases). CDR1 is DFQATT and CDR2 is SNEGSKA in the germline V gene (reference sequence). The CDR3 is 14 amino acids. The germline V and J ends were trimmed by 2 bases and 6 bases, with 16 bases remaining between them. CDR3 amino acids: CSARSGTGRPEAFF. CDR3 in DNA: TGCAGTGCTAGATCCGGGACCGGTCGACCTGAAGCTTTCTTT.

The chain uses TRBV6-5 and TRBJ2-7; D possibly matches TRBD1 or TRBD2 (5 bases each). This CDR3 has 12 amino acids. Trimming left V 2 bases short and J 6 bases short, with 8 bases between. From germline, CDR1 is MNHEY and CDR2 SVGAGI. This CDR3 is CASSYPGREQYF. The CDR3 DNA sequence: TGTGCCAGCAGTTACCCGGGGCGCGAGCAGTACTTC.

This clonotype has more than one count but fewer than ten. The rearrangement joins TRBV10-3 to TRBJ1-2; perhaps TRBD1 as D (6 bases). V was pared by 9 bases and J by 0 bases, with 14 bases between. Per germline, CDR1 ENHRY and CDR2 SYGVKD. The CDR3 sequence is 14 residues long. CDR3 region: CAIARDISNYGYTF. The CDR3 DNA reads as TGTGCCATTGCTCGGGACATATCTAACTATGGCTACACCTTC.

This clonotype was detected only a few times. The J gene is TRBJ1-4, the V gene TRBV3-1; the D gene is possibly TRBD1 (6 bases). The CDR3 covers 16 residues. Trimming stripped 1 base from V and 6 bases from J, with 15 bases between. Per the germline V gene, CDR1 is LGHDT and CDR2 is YNNKEL (reference sequence). CDR3 sequence reads: CASSQVWTVKDEKLFF. CDR3 DNA: TGTGCCAGCAGCCAAGTCTGGACAGTGAAGGATGAAAAACTGTTTTTT. The entire variable domain, with the rest obtained from reference TRBV3-1 and TRBJ1-4, is as follows: DTAVSQTPKYLVTQMGNDKSIKCEQNLGHDTMYWYKQDSKKFLKIMFSYNNKELIINETVPNRFSPKSPDKAHLNLHINSLELGDSAVYFCASSQVWTVKDEKLFFGSGTQLSVL.

Only a few counts were recorded for this clonotype. The chain uses TRBV7-9 and TRBJ1-4; D is ambiguous. The CDR3 is 13 amino acids. V was shortened by 1 base and J by 7 bases, with 7 bases between the two germline ends. Germline CDR1 is SEHNR and CDR2 is FQNEAQ (reference sequence). The CDR3 here is CASSLENVEKLFF. Here the CDR3 DNA reads TGTGCCAGCAGCTTAGAAAATGTTGAAAAACTGTTTTTT. The whole variable domain, filled in from reference TRBV7-9 and TRBJ1-4, reads DTGVSQNPRHKITKRGQNVTFRCDPISEHNRLYWYRQTLGQGPEFLTYFQNEAQLEKSRLLSDRFSAERPKGSFSTLEIQRTEQGDSAMYLCASSLENVEKLFFGSGTQLSVL.

The chain couples TRBV6-6 to TRBJ1-3; TRBD1 aligns across 8 bases. V trimming: 7 bases; J trimming: 0 bases; junction bases outside the gene matches: 2. The V gene's germline CDR1 is MNHNY and CDR2 SVGAGI (reference sequence). This CDR3 is 14 amino acids long. The CDR3 nucleotides are TGTGCCAGCAAAACAGGGGGCTCTGGAAACACCATATATTTT. It translates to CASKTGGSGNTIYF.

In this sample, this clonotype turned up a few times. This chain joins TRBV6-5 and TRBJ1-6, with 7 bases matching TRBD1. Germline V gives CDR1 MNHEY, CDR2 SVGAGI. CDR3 size: 17 residues. Losses at the gene ends were 2 bases for V and 4 bases for J; bases not matched to a gene: 8. The DNA for the CDR3 is TGTGCCAGCAGTTACCGACAGGGCCTGACTTATAATTCACCCCTCCACTTT. Protein sequence: CASSYRQGLTYNSPLHF.